The clone carrying this TCR beta chain was counted only a few times. Antigen specificity is unknown. Germline CDR1 is SNHLY and CDR2 is FYNNEI. V shed 2 bases and J shed 0 bases, with 11 bases lying between them. The CDR3 length is 16 residues. This specimen belongs to a study of chemoradiotherapy in HPV16-positive cancers. At the level of the study: Two HPV16-positive patients' cells yielded candidate HPV-specific clones and common motifs. Findings and limits, study-wide: HPV-specific T cells were functionally defined from only a couple of HPV16-positive patients. Non-HPV-specific T cells did not expand in tumors during treatment, whereas candidate HPV-specific clones and E7-related motifs did. In HPV16-positive patients, HPV-responsive T-cell expansion tracked better recurrence-free survival.

The assay was immunoSEQ multiplex PCR, and TCRdb's table has in-frame clones only and misses some. Among 30,000 to 40,000 clones, 75% to 85% were seen once, and the ten largest hold roughly 5%. The specimen was blood, collected from a patient who underwent chemoradiotherapy. This receptor was taken from a human donor with HPV-associated anogenital cancer. V and J are TRBV2 and TRBJ2-4; D remains unclear. As DNA, the CDR3 is TGTGCCAGCAGTGAACGCGGATACGGAGCCAAAAACATTCAGTACTTC. This gives the protein CASSERGYGAKNIQYF. Using reference TRBV2 and TRBJ2-4 for the parts outside the CDR3, the full variable domain is EPEVTQTPSHQVTQMGQEVILRCVPISNHLYFYWYRQILGQKVEFLVSFYNNEISEKSEIFDDQFSVERPDGSNFTLKIRSTKLEDSAMYFCASSERGYGAKNIQYFGAGTRLSVL.